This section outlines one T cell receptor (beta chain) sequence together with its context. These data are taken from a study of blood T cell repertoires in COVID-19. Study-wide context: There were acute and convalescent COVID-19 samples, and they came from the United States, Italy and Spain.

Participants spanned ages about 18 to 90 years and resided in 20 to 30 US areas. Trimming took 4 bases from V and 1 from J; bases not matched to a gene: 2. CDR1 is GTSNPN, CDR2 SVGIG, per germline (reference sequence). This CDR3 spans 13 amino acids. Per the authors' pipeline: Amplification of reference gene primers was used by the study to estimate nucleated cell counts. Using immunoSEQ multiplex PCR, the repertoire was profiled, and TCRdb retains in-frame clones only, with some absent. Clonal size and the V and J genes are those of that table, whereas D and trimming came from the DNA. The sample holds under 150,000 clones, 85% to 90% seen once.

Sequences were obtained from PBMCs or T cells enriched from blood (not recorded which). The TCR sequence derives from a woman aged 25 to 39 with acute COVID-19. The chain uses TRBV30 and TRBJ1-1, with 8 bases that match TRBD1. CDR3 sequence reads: CAWTGGENTEAFF. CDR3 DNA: TGTGCCTGGACAGGGGGCGAGAACACTGAAGCTTTCTTT.